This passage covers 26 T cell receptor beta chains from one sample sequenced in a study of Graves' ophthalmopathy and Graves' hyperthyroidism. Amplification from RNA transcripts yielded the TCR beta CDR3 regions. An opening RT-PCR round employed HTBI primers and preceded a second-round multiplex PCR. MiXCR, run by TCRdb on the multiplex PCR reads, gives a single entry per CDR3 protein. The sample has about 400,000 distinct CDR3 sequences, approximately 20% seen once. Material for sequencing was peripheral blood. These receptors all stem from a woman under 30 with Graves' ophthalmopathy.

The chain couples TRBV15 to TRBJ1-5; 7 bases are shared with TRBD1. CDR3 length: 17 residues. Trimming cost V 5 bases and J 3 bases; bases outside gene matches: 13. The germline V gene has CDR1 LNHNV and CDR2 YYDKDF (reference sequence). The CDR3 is CATSGLGGASDNQPQHF. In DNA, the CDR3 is TGTGCCACCAGCGGATTAGGGGGCGCCTCGGACAATCAGCCCCAGCATTTT.

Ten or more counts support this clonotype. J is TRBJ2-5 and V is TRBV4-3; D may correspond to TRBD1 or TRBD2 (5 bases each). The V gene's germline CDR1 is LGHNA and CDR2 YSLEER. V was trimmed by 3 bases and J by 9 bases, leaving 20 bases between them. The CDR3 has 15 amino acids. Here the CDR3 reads CASSQSRGGPMAQYF. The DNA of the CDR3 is TGCGCCAGCAGCCAGTCTCGGGGCGGACCTATGGCCCAGTACTTC.

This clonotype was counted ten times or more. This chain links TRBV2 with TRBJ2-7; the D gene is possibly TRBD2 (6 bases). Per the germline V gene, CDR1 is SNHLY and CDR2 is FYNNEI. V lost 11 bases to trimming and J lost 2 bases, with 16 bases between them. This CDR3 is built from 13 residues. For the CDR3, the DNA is TGTGCCTCCCTACTGGAGGGTCCCTACGAGCAGTACTTC. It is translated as CASLLEGPYEQYF.

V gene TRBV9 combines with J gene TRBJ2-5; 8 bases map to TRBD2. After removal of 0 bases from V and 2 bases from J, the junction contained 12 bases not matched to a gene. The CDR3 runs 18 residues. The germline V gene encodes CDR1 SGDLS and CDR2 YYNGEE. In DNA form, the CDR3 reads TGTGCCAGCAGCGTAGGGGGGACTAGAATTGGAGGGCAAGAGACCCAGTACTTC. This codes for CASSVGGTRIGGQETQYF.

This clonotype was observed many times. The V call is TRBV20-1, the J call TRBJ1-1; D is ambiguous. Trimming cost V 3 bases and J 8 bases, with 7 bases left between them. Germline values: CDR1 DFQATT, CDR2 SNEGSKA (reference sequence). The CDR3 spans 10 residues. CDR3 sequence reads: CSASQAEAFF. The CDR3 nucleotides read TGCAGTGCTAGTCAGGCCGAAGCTTTCTTT.

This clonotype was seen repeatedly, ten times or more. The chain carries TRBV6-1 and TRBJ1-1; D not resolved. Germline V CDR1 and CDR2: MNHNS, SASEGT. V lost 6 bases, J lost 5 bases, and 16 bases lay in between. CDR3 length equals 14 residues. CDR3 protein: CASSLPGSGTEAFF. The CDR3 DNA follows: TGTGCCAGCAGCCTGCCCGGGTCCGGAACTGAAGCTTTCTTT.

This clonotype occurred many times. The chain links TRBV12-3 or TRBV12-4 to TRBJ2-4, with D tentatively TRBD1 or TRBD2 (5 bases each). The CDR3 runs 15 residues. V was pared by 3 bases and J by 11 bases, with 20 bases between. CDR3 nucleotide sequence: TGTGCCAGCAGTTTGGACCGGGGCGTGCCCTCGGTTCAGTACTTC. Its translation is CASSLDRGVPSVQYF.

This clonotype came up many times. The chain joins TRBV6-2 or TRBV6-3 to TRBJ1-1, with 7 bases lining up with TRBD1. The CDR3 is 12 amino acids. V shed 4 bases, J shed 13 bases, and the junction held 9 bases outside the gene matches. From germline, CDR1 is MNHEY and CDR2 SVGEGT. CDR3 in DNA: TGTGCCAGCAGTTCGAAGGACAGGCGGGGTTTCTTT. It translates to CASSSKDRRGFF.

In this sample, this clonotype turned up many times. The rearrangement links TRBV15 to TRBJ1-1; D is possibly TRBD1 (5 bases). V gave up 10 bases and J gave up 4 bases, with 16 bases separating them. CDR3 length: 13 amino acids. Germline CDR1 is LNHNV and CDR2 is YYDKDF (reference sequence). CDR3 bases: TGTGCCATCCAGGGACTCCTGGGCACTGAAGCTTTCTTT. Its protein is CAIQGLLGTEAFF. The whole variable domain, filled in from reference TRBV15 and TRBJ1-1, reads DAMVIQNPRYQVTQFGKPVTLSCSQTLNHNVMYWYQQKSSQAPKLLFHYYDKDFNNEADTPDNFQSRRPNTSFCFLDIRSPGLGDTAMYLCAIQGLLGTEAFFGQGTRLTVV.

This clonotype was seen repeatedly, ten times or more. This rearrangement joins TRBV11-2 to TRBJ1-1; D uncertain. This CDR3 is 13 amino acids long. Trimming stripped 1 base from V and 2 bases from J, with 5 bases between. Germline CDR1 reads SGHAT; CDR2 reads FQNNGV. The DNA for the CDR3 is TGTGCCAGCAGCTTAGTGGAAAACACTGAAGCTTTCTTT. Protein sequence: CASSLVENTEAFF.

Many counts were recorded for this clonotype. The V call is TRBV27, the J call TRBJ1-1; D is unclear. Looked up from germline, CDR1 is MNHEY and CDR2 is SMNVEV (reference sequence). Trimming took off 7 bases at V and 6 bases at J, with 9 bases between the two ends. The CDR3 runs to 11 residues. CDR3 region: CASIGSSEAFF. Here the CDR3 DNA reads TGTGCCAGCATTGGGTCCTCTGAAGCTTTCTTT.

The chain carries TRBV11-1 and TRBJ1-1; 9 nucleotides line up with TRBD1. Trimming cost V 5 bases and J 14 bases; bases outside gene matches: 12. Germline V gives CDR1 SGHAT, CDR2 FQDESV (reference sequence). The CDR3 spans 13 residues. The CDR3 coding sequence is TGTGCCAGCAGCCCGGGACAGGGTGGGGAAACCTTCTTT. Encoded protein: CASSPGQGGETFF.

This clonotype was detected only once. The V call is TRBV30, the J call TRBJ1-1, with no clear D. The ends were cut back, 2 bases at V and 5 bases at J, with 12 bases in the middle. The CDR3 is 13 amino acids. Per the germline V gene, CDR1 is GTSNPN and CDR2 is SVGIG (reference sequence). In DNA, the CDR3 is TGTGCCTGGAGTCTCTTCAGAGGTACTGAAGCTTTCTTT. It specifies CAWSLFRGTEAFF.

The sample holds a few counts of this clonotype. The CDR3 reads CASSVGVDRDEAFF. The CDR3 DNA sequence: TGTGCCAGCAGCGTAGGGGTAGACAGGGATGAAGCTTTCTTT. This chain joins TRBV9 and TRBJ1-1; TRBD1 aligns across 7 bases. The CDR3 totals 14 residues. The germline V gene encodes CDR1 SGDLS and CDR2 YYNGEE. J gave up 7 bases and V 0 bases, and 6 bases lay outside the gene matches.

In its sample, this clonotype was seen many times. The CDR3 here is CACRAQGSYGYTF. The DNA for the CDR3 is TGTGCCTGCCGGGCCCAGGGTAGCTATGGCTACACCTTC. V usage is TRBV30 and J usage is TRBJ1-2; perhaps TRBD1 as D (5 bases). The germline V gene encodes CDR1 GTSNPN and CDR2 SVGIG (reference sequence). V was pared by 6 bases and J by 4 bases, with 15 bases between. The CDR3 consists of 13 residues.

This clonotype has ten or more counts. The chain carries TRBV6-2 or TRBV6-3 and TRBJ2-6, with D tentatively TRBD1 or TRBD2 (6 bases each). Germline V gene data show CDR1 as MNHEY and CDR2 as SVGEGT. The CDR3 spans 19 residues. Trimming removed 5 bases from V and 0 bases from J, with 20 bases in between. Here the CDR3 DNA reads TGTGCCAGCAGTCCCTTTGGTTTAGGGGGGACCTCTGGGGCCAACGTCCTGACTTTC. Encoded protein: CASSPFGLGGTSGANVLTF.

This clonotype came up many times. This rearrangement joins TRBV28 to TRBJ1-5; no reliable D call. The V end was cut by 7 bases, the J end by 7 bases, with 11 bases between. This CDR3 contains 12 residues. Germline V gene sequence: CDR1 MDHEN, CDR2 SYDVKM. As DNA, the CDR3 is TGTGCCAGCACCCTATCTAGGCAGCCCCAGCATTTT. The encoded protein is CASTLSRQPQHF.

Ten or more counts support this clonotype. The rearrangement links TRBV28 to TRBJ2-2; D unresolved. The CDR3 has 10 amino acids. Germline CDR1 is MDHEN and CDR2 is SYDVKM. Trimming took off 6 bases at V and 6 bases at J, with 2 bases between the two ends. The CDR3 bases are TGTGCCAGCAGAGCCGGGGAGCTGTTTTTT. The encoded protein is CASRAGELFF.

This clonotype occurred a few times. The CDR3 is CASSQTSGGVVDTQYF. Written as DNA, the CDR3 is TGTGCCAGCAGCCAAACTAGCGGGGGGGTGGTAGATACGCAGTATTTT. The chain recombines TRBV11-2 with TRBJ2-3; 13 bases map to TRBD2. Germline loops: CDR1 SGHAT, CDR2 FQNNGV. The CDR3 has 16 amino acids. V shed 5 bases and J 5 bases; nucleotides not matched to a gene: 7.

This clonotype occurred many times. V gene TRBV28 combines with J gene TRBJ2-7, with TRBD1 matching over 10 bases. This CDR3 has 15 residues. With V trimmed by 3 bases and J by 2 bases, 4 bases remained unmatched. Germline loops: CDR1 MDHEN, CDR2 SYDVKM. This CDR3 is CASSFSGQGTYEQYF. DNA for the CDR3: TGTGCCAGCAGTTTCTCGGGACAGGGGACCTACGAGCAGTACTTC.

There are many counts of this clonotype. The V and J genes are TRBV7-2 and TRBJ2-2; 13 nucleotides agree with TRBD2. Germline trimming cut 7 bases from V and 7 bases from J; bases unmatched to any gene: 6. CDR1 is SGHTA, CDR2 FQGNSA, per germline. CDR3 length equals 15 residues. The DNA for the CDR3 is TGTGCCAGCATCACTAGCGGGAGGGCCATCGGGGAGCTGTTTTTT. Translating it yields CASITSGRAIGELFF.

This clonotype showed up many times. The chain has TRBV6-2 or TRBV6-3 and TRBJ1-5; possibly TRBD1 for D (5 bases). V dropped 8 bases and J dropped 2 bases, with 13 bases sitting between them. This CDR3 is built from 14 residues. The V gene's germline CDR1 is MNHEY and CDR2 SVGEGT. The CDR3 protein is CASGPREGNQPQHF. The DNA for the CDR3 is TGTGCCAGCGGGCCCAGGGAGGGCAATCAGCCCCAGCATTTT.

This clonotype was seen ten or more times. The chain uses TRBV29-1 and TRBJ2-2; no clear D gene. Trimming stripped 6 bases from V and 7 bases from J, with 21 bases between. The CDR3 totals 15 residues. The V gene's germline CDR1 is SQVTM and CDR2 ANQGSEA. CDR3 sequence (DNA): TGCAGCGTCGCCCGACTTGGAGCCGAGGACGGGGAGCTGTTTTTT. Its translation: CSVARLGAEDGELFF.

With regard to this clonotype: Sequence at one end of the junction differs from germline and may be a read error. As DNA, the CDR3 is TGTGCCGGCAGACCCAATAGCGGGAAAGAGACCCAGTACTTC. Residues: CAGRPNSGKETQYF. This sequence joins TRBV6-1 and TRBJ2-5; 8 bases fit TRBD2. Germline-derived CDR1 and CDR2 are MNHNS and SASEGT. The CDR3 spans 14 residues.

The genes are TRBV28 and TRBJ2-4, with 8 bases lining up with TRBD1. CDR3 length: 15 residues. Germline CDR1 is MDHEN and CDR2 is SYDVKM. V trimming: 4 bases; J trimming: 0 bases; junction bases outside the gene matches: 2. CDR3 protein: CASSSDRVAKNIQYF. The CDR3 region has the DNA TGTGCCAGCAGTTCGGACAGGGTAGCCAAAAACATTCAGTACTTC.

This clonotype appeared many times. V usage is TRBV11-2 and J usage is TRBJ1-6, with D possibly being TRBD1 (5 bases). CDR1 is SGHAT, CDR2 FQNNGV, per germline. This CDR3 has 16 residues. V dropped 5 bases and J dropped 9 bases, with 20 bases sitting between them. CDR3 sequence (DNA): TGTGCCAGCAGCCCTAGCACCCGCTGGGGGATTTCACCCCTCCACTTT. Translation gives CASSPSTRWGISPLHF.